The 5 T cell receptor beta chains reported below all come from one sample, sequenced in a study of CD8+CD57+ T cells in acquired aplastic anemia. Genomic DNA provided the template from which TCR beta VDJ and CDR3 profiles were obtained. A single record per CDR3 protein comes from TCRdb applying MiXCR to the reads. This table holds some 410,000 distinct CDR3 sequences, 65% to 75% found once. Sequencing was carried out using sorted CD4+, CD8+, or CD8+CD57+ T cells (not recorded which) from PBMCs. The source of these receptors is a human donor in good health, serving as a control.

About this clonotype itself: Its ends do not fully match the called genes, so a read error is possible. The J gene is TRBJ1-1, the V gene TRBV9; maybe TRBD1 (5 bases). Germline CDR1 SGDLS, CDR2 YYNGEE. The CDR3 extends over 13 amino acids. The CDR3 spells CATSIDSPGLSFF. The CDR3 region has the DNA TGTGCCACCAGCATAGATAGTCCAGGGTTGTCGTTCTTT.

Note on this clonotype: Sequence at one end of the junction differs from germline and may be a read error. The V and J genes are TRBV19 and TRBJ2-7; D tentatively fits TRBD1 or TRBD2 (6 bases each). Looked up from germline, CDR1 is LNHDA and CDR2 is SQIVND (reference sequence). This CDR3 has 14 residues. CDR3 in DNA: TGTGCCAGTAGTGTCTCGGGGGCGGAGGGCGAGCAGCACTTT. Protein sequence: CASSVSGAEGEQHF.

This clonotype has just a few counts. The chain recombines TRBV2 with TRBJ2-3; D call uncertain. Germline V lookup: CDR1 SNHLY, CDR2 FYNNEI. The length of the CDR3 is 12 residues. With 6 bases removed from V and 5 bases from J, the gap between germline ends came to 9 bases. CDR3 coding DNA: TGTGCCAGCAGCCAAAACCTAGATACGCAGTATTTT. This encodes CASSQNLDTQYF. Variable domain in full (rest from reference TRBV2 and TRBJ2-3): EPEVTQTPSHQVTQMGQEVILRCVPISNHLYFYWYRQILGQKVEFLVSFYNNEISEKSEIFDDQFSVERPDGSNFTLKIRSTKLEDSAMYFCASSQNLDTQYFGPGTRLTVL.

Remarks on this clonotype: The CDR3 ends on some other residue instead of the conserved phenylalanine or tryptophan, so this is likely a read error. Because the CDR3's place on the DNA is in doubt, the DNA is left out and the CDR3 is given as listed by TCRdb. The genes are TRBV7-2 and TRBJ2-5; the D call TRBD1 from the table was never checked on the DNA. 13 amino acids form the CDR3, both terminal residues included. Germline assignment: CDR1 SGHTA and CDR2 FQGNSA. The CDR3 loop is CASSSHGTLNTEA.

As for this clonotype: One end of the junction does not line up with germline, which may come from a read error. The chain links TRBV11-2 to TRBJ2-7, with a possible D match to TRBD1 (6 bases). Per germline, CDR1 SGHAT and CDR2 FQNNGV. This CDR3 contains 18 residues. CDR3 in amino acids: CASSLAISGTTRLYEQCF. The CDR3 nucleotides are TGTGCCAGCAGCTTAGCTATCTCCGGGACAACTAGACTCTACGAGCAGTGCTTC.